This entry describes one TCR beta chain. The data belong to a study of blood T cell repertoires in COVID-19. Background on the study: Some COVID-19 samples were acute and others convalescent; all came from the United States, Italy and Spain. PBMCs, B-cell-depleted T cells, or T cells provided the cDNA or gDNA that made up the material.

V was clipped by 0 bases and J by 2 bases, with 7 bases between them. The germline V gene has CDR1 MNHEY and CDR2 SVGAGI. The CDR3 totals 15 residues. Original data processing: The authors estimated nucleated cell counts from reference gene primer amplification. The table came from immunoSEQ multiplex PCR; TCRdb's copy has only in-frame clones and leaves some out. V and J calls and clone size are given by that table; D and trimming were obtained from the DNA. Found here are 350,000 or so clones, around four fifths of them singletons; the top ten hold roughly 3%. This TCR derives from a man between 25 and 39 years old with active or convalescent COVID-19. The rearrangement joins TRBV6-5 to TRBJ1-4, with D perhaps TRBD1 (5 bases). The source material was peripheral blood. CDR3 coding DNA: TGTGCCAGCAGTTACTCAGGGGTGACTAATGAAAAACTGTTTTTT. Its translation: CASSYSGVTNEKLFF.